This T cell receptor beta chain was profiled in a study of T cells in Graves' hyperthyroidism and ophthalmopathy. Study observations and caveats: Model predictions of ophthalmopathy came a median approximately 6 months before onset.

As to this clonotype: Its target is not known.

RNA transcripts were the template for amplifying TCR beta CDR3 regions. The HTBI primer set drove a first-round RT-PCR of the TCR CDR3. TCRdb re-called the multiplex PCR reads through MiXCR, storing one row per CDR3 protein. In the table there are more than 150,000 distinct CDR3 sequences, approximately 15% of which are singletons. Stable Graves' hyperthyroidism denoted no ophthalmopathy progression over 18 months. Diagnoses used clinical symptoms, serum thyroxine and TRAb, thyroid ultrasound and orbital computed tomography. It was around 11 ml of fresh peripheral blood that supplied the PBMCs. This TCR derives from a woman between 50 and 59 years old with Graves' hyperthyroidism. Sequenced input: blood.

CDR3 sequence (DNA): TGTGCCAGCAGCCCCCATTCGGGTATAGTTTCACCCCTCCACTTT. Encoded protein: CASSPHSGIVSPLHF. The V and J genes are TRBV7-3 and TRBJ1-6; D ambiguous. CDR1 and CDR2 (germline): SGHTA, FQGTGA. There are 15 residues in the CDR3. V was cut by 5 bases and J by 9 bases, with 17 bases left in between.